This record concerns one TCR beta chain sequence. The source of the sample is a study of OX40 agonist ivuxolimab in advanced cancers. Assay: immunoSEQ multiplex PCR; the TCRdb copy retains only in-frame clones and omits some. The sample holds some 25,000 clones, 65% to 90% seen once. The germline CDR1 and CDR2 sequences are LNHDA and SQIVND (reference sequence). V was clipped by 6 bases and J by 0 bases, with 9 bases between them. There are 14 residues in the CDR3. The J gene is TRBJ1-3, the V gene TRBV19; D ambiguous. The sequencing used CD4+ or CD8+ T cells sorted from blood, collected in a trial of the OX40 agonist ivuxolimab. The receptor was derived from an adult with an advanced solid tumor such as melanoma, head and neck, liver or kidney cancer. The CDR3: CASRERRSGNTIYF. DNA of the CDR3: TGTGCCAGTAGGGAGCGACGCTCTGGAAACACCATATATTTT.